This T cell receptor beta chain was profiled in a study of tumor and adjacent non-tumor tissue in lung cancer. Findings and limits, study-wide: In normal lung, the top 100 clones were significantly more dominant than in tumor.

V was pared by 6 bases and J by 7 bases, with 8 bases of the junction left unmatched. The CDR3 runs to 15 residues. Germline loops: CDR1 SGHRS, CDR2 YFSETQ. With regard to this clonotype: Its antigen is not identified.

This sample's RNA came from whole unsorted tissue. More than 3 cm separated this lung sample from the edge of the tumor. TCRbeta libraries were built with three rounds of nested PCR, modified from ARM-PCR. TCRdb re-derived calls from the multiplex PCR reads in MiXCR, one entry per CDR3 protein. The repertoire holds 55,000 to 65,000 distinct CDR3 sequences, with around two thirds as singletons. The chain joins TRBV5-1 to TRBJ2-2; 11 nucleotides line up with TRBD1. Sample: distant non-tumor lung tissue. This receptor was identified in a man in his 70s with non-small cell lung cancer. The CDR3 loop is CASIPRTGGIGELFF. In DNA form, the CDR3 reads TGCGCCAGCATCCCTCGGACAGGGGGCATCGGGGAGCTGTTTTTT.